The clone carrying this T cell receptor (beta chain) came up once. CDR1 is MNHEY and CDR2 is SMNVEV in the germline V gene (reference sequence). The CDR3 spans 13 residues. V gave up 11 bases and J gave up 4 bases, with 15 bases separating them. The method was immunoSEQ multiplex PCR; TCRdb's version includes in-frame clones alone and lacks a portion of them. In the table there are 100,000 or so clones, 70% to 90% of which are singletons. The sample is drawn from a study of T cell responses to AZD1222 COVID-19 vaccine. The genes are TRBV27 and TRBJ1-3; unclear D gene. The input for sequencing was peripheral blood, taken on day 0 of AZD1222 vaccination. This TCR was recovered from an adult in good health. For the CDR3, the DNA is TGTGCCGCACGGGCCTCTGGGGGAAACACCATATATTTT. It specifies CAARASGGNTIYF.